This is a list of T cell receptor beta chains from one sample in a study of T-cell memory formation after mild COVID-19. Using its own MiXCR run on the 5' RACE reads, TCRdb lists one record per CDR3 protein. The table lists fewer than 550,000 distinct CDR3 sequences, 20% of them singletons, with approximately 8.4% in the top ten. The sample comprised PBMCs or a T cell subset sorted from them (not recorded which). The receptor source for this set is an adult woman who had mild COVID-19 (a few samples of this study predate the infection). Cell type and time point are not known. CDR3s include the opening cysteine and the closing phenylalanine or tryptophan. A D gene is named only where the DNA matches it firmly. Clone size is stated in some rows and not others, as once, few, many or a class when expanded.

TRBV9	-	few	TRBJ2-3	CASSVRGMISTDTQYF	TGTGCCAGCAGCGTTAGGGGGATGATATCCACAGATACGCAGTATTTT
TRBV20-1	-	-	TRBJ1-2	CSARDFRTANYGYTF	TGCAGTGCTAGAGATTTTCGAACAGCTAACTATGGCTACACCTTC
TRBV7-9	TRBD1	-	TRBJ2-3	CASGPGQGKDTQYF	TGTGCCAGCGGCCCGGGACAGGGAAAAGATACGCAGTATTTT
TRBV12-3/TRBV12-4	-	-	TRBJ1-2	CASSPQGQLVRYTF	TGTGCCAGCAGCCCGCAGGGGCAACTAGTCCGCTACACCTTC
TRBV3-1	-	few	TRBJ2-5	CASSQPLETQYF	TGTGCCAGCAGCCAACCGTTGGAGACCCAGTACTTC
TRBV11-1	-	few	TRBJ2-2	CASTQLVTGELFF	TGTGCCAGCACCCAACTAGTGACCGGGGAGCTGTTTTTT
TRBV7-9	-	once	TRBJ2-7	CASSWWASEQYF	TGTGCCAGCAGCTGGTGGGCCAGCGAGCAGTACTTC
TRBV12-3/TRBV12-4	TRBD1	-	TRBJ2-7	CASSSGTVGFEQYF	TGTGCCAGCAGTTCCGGGACAGTGGGCTTCGAGCAGTACTTC
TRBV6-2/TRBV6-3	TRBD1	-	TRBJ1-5	CASSREDRANQPQHF	TGTGCCAGCAGTCGAGAGGACAGGGCCAATCAGCCCCAGCATTTT
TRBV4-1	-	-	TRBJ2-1	CASSNSGEGYNEQFF	TGCGCCAGCTCCAATAGCGGCGAGGGGTACAATGAGCAGTTCTTC
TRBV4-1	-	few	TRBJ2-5	CASSQVLLGMEETQYF	TGCGCCAGCAGCCAAGTCCTACTAGGGATGGAAGAGACCCAGTACTTC
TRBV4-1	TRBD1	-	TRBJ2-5	CASSPRDRGPQETQYF	TGCGCCAGCAGCCCCCGGGACAGGGGGCCGCAAGAGACCCAGTACTTC
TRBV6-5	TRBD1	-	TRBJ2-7	CASTTGESGHEQYF	TGTGCCAGCACAACAGGGGAATCGGGTCACGAGCAGTACTTC
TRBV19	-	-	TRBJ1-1	CASSIQQGLNTEAFF	TGTGCCAGTAGTATCCAGCAGGGGCTGAACACTGAAGCTTTCTTT
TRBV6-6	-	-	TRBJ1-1	CASSREGGAFF	TGTGCCAGCAGCCGCGAGGGGGGGGCTTTCTTT
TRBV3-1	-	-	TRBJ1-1	CASSQDRGGTEAFF	TGTGCCAGCAGCCAAGACAGGGGAGGTACTGAAGCTTTCTTT
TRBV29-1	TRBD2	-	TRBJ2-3	CSVPNSGRGTDTQYF	TGCAGTGTTCCTAATAGCGGGAGGGGCACAGATACGCAGTATTTT
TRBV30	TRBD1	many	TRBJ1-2	CAWSAINRGGNYGYTF	TGTGCCTGGAGTGCAATTAACAGGGGAGGAAACTATGGCTACACCTTC
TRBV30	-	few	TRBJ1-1	CAAPGGRGEAFF	TGTGCCGCCCCGGGGGGCAGGGGTGAAGCTTTCTTT
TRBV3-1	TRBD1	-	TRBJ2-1	CASNRQGAERENFF	TGTGCCAGCAACAGACAGGGGGCCGAGCGGGAGAACTTCTTC
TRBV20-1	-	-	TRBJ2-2	CSASLSDGELFF	TGCAGTGCTAGTCTATCTGACGGGGAGCTGTTTTTT
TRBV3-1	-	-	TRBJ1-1	CASSQVRTEAFF	TGTGCCAGCAGCCAAGTAAGAACTGAAGCTTTCTTT
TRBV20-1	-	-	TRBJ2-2	CSARDRRSNTGELFF	TGCAGTGCTAGAGATCGACGGTCGAACACCGGGGAGCTGTTTTTT
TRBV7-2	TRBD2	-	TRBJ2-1	CASSLGGSGSNEQFF	TGTGCCAGCAGCTTAGGGGGTAGCGGGAGCAATGAGCAGTTCTTC
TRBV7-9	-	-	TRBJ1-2	CASSPMGMRVRGYTF	TGTGCCAGCAGCCCCATGGGGATGCGGGTCCGGGGCTACACCTTC